There are many counts of the clone carrying this T cell receptor (beta chain). Its antigen is undetermined. The data are from a study of CD8+CD57+ T cells in acquired aplastic anemia. Study in general: Recorded DNA amounts for sorted CD4+ and CD8+ cells had an average of approximately 3.2 ug.

The template used for profiling TCR beta VDJ and CDR3 was genomic DNA. Using its own MiXCR run on the reads, TCRdb lists one record per CDR3 protein. The repertoire has about 200,000 distinct CDR3 sequences, 65% of them found once; the top ten carry roughly 64%. CDR1 and CDR2 from the germline V gene are SGHTA and FQGTGA. V dropped 1 base and J dropped 14 bases, with 15 bases sitting between them. The CDR3 contains 13 residues. Sequencing involved patients with CD8+CD57+ cell expansion previously shown by flow cytometry. Each of the patients presented with severe acquired aplastic anemia. Patient blood was sampled before any therapy had been received. Study-wide results and caveats: Patients shared approximately 30 CD8+ CDR3 sequences with controls.

The sample consisted of sorted CD4+, CD8+, or CD8+CD57+ T cells (not recorded which) from PBMCs. The rearrangement uses TRBV7-3 and TRBJ1-3; D is perhaps TRBD1 (6 bases). The clonotype comes from a human donor with aplastic anemia. The CDR3 DNA follows: TGTGCCAGCAGCTTAAGGCGGGACACGACTTTATATTTT. Encoded protein: CASSLRRDTTLYF.